Reported below is one T cell receptor beta chain. This clonotype was observed a few times. Its antigen is unknown. The record has no base qualities; no much larger clone is one base away. Sample time point, as interpreted from the label and publication: patch test 1, 2 weeks after DPC sensitization. This specimen's treatment or condition label, interpreted: therapeutic diphenylcyclopropenone sensitization with weekly scalp DPC. At each patch-test visit, blood was drawn before the patch test was applied. Patients were considered eligible if aged 18 to 70, diagnosed with alopecia and deemed suitable for DPC therapy, and patients were excluded if pregnant. Total RNA was isolated from unfractionated whole blood collected in Tempus Blood RNA tubes. Including cysteine and phenylalanine, the CDR3 has 16 amino acids. The CDR3 DNA has 48 bases and is translated from base 1. V lost 0 bases and J lost 1 base; the stretch between them is 11 bases long.

The data derive from a study of human T cells and chemical hapten exposure (dated by TCRdb to 2020 to 2023). Describing the broader study: For sensitization, 2% DPC in acetone was applied to a roughly 2 cm by roughly 2 cm area of upper inner arm skin. Blood samples were taken from patients before sensitization (week 0) and then at 2, 6 and about 24 weeks after DPC sensitization. The mostly female patient cohort included alopecia areata with under or over 50% scalp involvement, alopecia totalis and alopecia universalis. Libraries were pooled for sequencing, and variation in per-sample TCR yields was attributed mainly to small differences in library volumes within the pool. Throughout the roughly 26-week study period, patients were also given weekly therapeutic DPC doses on the scalp. Blood for TCR sequencing was provided by twenty-nine alopecia patients at one to four time points (pre-sensitization, 2, 6 and 24 weeks). Patch tests used Finn chambers with 0.01% DPC on the upper back, scored after 6 days by International Contact Dermatitis Research Group standards. This study followed changes in the peripheral blood TCR repertoire in vivo during primary and secondary sensitization of alopecia patients to the hapten diphenylcyclopropenone (DPC).

Paper-wide results and their limitations: After repeated subsampling, changes were observed in the strength of the expansion versus patch-test correlation and in the threshold at which the correlation became significant. Patch test score correlated positively with the number of PT1 expanded TCRs, reaching significance at thresholds 8, 16 and 32 but not at 4. Expanded TCRs formed significantly more large CDR3 similarity clusters than pre-sensitization or healthy control sets, consistent with antigen-driven responses. Alopecia, a presumed autoimmune disease, was present in all patients, so the immune response of the patients might differ from that of healthy individuals. The number of TCRs above 1 in 1000 frequency did not change with DPC sensitization; there was no evidence of global repertoire structure alterations.

Libraries were constructed by RACE. TCRdb lists the instrument as NextSeq 500. During library preparation, unique molecular identifiers were attached to individual cDNA molecules so that TCRs could be counted in a quantitative, reproducible way. For every blood RNA sample, sequencing covered both the TCR alpha and TCR beta chains. On the study's bioinformatics: The median number of TCRs per sample was approximately 96,000, ranging from roughly 20,000 to 690,600. The Decombinator software suite was used to annotate the V, J and CDR3 of the TCR reads. To make PS versus PT1 abundance plots, every sample was subsampled to the same number of TCRs (28,000). Expanded TCRs were defined as absent before sensitization and observed at least eight times at the 2-week time point. Using fastp trimming at Q25 and MiXCR clonotype assembly, TCRdb reanalyzed the public sequencing data and kept in-frame beta chains. A single entry per CDR3 protein holds the most common genes and DNA from its merged rows. TCRdb, not the authors, supplied the V and J calls. The sample table records approximately 340,000 distinct CDR3 sequences; approximately 6.3% of these occur just once. The top ten clonotypes cover 7.5% to 9% of the sample.

The chain is encoded by TRBV12-3 or TRBV12-4 joined to TRBJ2-3; no D gene can be assigned with confidence. This specimen consisted of whole blood, obtained in connection with sensitization to the hapten diphenylcyclopropenone (DPC). The TCR was taken from a woman between 18 and 29 years old with alopecia areata. Some clones in this sample may be carry-over from other donors' samples. The CDR3: CASSLAGPWGTDTQYF. The nucleotide sequence is given as TGTGCCAGCAGTTTAGCAGGACCATGGGGCACAGATACGCAGTATTTT.